One sample yielded the 6 T cell receptor beta chains listed below, sequenced in a study of T cell repertoires in ileal Crohn's disease. Assay used: immunoSEQ multiplex PCR; TCRdb lists only in-frame clones, some missing. This sample has roughly 16,000 clones, with approximately 94% found just once. The sequenced sample consisted of ileal tissue. The receptors originated from an adult with Crohn's disease.

This clone was found once. The chain employs TRBV27 and TRBJ2-7; 7 nucleotides align to TRBD2. J gave up 3 bases and V 2 bases, and 7 bases lay outside the gene matches. In germline, CDR1 is MNHEY, CDR2 SMNVEV (reference sequence). This CDR3 has 15 residues. CDR3 sequence reads: CASSLTAGSFYEQYF. The CDR3 DNA sequence: TGTGCCAGCAGTTTAACAGCGGGAAGCTTCTACGAGCAGTACTTC.

The rearrangement joins TRBV6-1 to TRBJ2-4; no clear D. Germline values: CDR1 MNHNS, CDR2 SASEGT. This CDR3 has 14 amino acids. Trimming took off 1 base at V and 1 base at J, with 5 bases between the two ends. The CDR3 bases are TGTGCCAGCAGTGAAGACCAGGCCAAAAACATTCAGTACTTC. Protein product: CASSEDQAKNIQYF.

The chain joins TRBV4-2 to TRBJ2-5; perhaps TRBD2 as D (6 bases). The CDR3 runs to 12 residues. Germline CDR1 LGHNA, CDR2 YNFKEQ. Trimming cost V 1 base and J 11 bases, with 11 bases left between them. This CDR3 is CASSQGGRKQYF. CDR3 nucleotide sequence: TGTGCCAGCAGCCAAGGGGGGAGGAAGCAGTACTTC.

This chain links TRBV10-3 with TRBJ1-1, with 7 nucleotides matching TRBD1. CDR1 ENHRY and CDR2 SYGVKD come from the germline V gene. Losses at the gene ends were 6 bases for V and 1 base for J; bases not matched to a gene: 2. CDR3 length: 13 residues. CDR3 DNA sequence: TGTGCCATCAGAGGGACAGCGAACACTGAAGCTTTCTTT. It encodes CAIRGTANTEAFF.

The rearrangement uses TRBV4-3 and TRBJ2-1; 7 bases agree with TRBD2. This CDR3 region has 15 residues. CDR1 and CDR2 from the germline V gene are LGHNA and YSLEER. V lost 8 bases and J lost 4; bases outside the gene matches: 11. The CDR3 region is CASSPGGGQYNEQFF. CDR3 nucleotide sequence: TGCGCCAGCTCCCCGGGAGGAGGGCAGTACAATGAGCAGTTCTTC.

The chain recombines TRBV27 with TRBJ2-5; no clear D gene. TRBJ2-7 matches the DNA end more closely, so the J call is doubtful. The CDR3 has 13 residues. CDR1 MNHEY and CDR2 SMNVEV come from the germline V gene (reference sequence). The CDR3 loop is CASSLGFNYEQYF. CDR3 nucleotides: TGTGCCAGCAGTTTAGGGTTCAACTACGAGCAGTACTTC.